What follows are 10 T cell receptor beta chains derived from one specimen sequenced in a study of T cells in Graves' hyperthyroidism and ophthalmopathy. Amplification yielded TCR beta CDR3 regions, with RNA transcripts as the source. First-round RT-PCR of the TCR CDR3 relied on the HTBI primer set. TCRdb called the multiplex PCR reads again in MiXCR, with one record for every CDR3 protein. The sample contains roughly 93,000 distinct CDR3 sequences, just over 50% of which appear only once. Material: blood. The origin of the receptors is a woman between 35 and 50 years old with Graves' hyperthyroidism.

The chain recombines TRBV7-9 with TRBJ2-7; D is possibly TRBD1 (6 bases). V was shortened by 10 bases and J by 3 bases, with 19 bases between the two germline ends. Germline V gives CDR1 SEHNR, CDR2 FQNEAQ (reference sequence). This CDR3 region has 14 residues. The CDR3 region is CATYPPGQNYEQYF. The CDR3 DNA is TGTGCCACTTACCCCCCCGGACAGAACTACGAGCAGTACTTC.

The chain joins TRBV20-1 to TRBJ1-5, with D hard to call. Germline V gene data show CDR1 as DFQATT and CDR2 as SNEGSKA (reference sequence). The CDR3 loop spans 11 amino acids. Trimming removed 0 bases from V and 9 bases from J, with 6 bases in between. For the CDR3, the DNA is TGCAGTGCTAGAGATCAATGGCCCCAGCATTTT. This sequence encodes CSARDQWPQHF.

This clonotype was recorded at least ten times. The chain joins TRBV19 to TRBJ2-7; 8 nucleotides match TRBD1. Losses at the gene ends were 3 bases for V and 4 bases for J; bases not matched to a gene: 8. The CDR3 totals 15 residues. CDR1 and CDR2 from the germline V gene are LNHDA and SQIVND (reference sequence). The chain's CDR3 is CASSMRPGQAYEQYF. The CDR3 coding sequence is TGTGCCAGTAGTATGCGACCGGGACAGGCTTACGAGCAGTACTTC.

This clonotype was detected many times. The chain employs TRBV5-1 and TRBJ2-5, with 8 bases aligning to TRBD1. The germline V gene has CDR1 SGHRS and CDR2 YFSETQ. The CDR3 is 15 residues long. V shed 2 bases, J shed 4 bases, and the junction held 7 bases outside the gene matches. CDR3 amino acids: CASSFTQGAGETQYF. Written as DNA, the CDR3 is TGCGCCAGCAGCTTCACCCAGGGGGCTGGAGAGACCCAGTACTTC. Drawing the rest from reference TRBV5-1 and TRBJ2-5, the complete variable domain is KAGVTQTPRYLIKTRGQQVTLSCSPISGHRSVSWYQQTPGQGLQFLFEYFSETQRNKGNFPGRFSGRQFSNSRSEMNVSTLELGDSALYLCASSFTQGAGETQYFGPGTRLLVL.

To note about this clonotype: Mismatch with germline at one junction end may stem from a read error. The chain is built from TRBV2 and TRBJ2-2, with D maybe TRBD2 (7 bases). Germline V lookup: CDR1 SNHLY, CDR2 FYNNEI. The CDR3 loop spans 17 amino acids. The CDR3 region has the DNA TGTCCCAGCAGTGAATGGGGGAGGGGGGGGCGCACCGGGGAGCTGTTTTTT. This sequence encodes CPSSEWGRGGRTGELFF.

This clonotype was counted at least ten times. In DNA, the CDR3 is TGTGCCAGCAGCACGCGGACTAGCGGGGCCTACGAGCAGTACTTC. As protein: CASSTRTSGAYEQYF. The chain links TRBV7-2 to TRBJ2-7; 12 bases agree with TRBD2. Per germline, CDR1 SGHTA and CDR2 FQGNSA. The CDR3 spans 15 residues. With V trimmed by 5 bases and J by 2 bases, 4 bases remained unmatched.

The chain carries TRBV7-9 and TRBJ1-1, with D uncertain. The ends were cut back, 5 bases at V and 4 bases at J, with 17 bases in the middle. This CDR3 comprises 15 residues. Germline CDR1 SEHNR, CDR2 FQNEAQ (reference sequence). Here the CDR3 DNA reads TGTGCCAGCAGCCGTACGGCGGGGATTGTCACTGAAGCTTTCTTT. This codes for CASSRTAGIVTEAFF.

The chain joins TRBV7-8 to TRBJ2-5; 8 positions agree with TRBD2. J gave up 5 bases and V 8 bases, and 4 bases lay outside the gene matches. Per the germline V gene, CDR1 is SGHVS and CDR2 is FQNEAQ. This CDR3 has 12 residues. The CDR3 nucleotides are TGTGCCAGCGCGGGGGGTCGGGAGACCCAGTACTTC. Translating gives CASAGGRETQYF.

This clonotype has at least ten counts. CDR3 region: CSVGAGGYGYTF. CDR3 DNA: TGCAGCGTGGGGGCGGGGGGCTATGGCTACACCTTC. This chain joins TRBV29-1 and TRBJ1-2, with D possibly TRBD1 on 6 matching bases. V was trimmed by 6 bases and J by 4 bases, leaving 12 bases between them. The germline gives CDR1 SQVTM, CDR2 ANQGSEA. The CDR3 has 12 amino acids.

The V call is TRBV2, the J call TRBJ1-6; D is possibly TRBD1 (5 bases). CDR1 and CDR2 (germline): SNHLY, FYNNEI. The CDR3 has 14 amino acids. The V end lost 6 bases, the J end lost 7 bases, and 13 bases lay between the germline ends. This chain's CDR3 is CASRGTGTNSPLHF. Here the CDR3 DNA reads TGTGCCAGCAGAGGGACCGGAACAAATTCACCCCTCCACTTT.